The clone carrying this T cell receptor (beta chain) was recorded many times. Its antigen is still unknown. These data are taken from a study of T-cell reconstitution after alpha-beta-depleted transplantation in children. Study outcomes and limitations: The origin of high day-60 TCRbeta diversity in some patients lay in surviving recipient T cells and thymic progenitors.

Unique molecular identifiers were used in preparing the TCRbeta library. TCRdb analysed the PCR reads with MiXCR anew, one entry per CDR3 protein. In the table there are roughly 500,000 distinct CDR3 sequences, about 10% of which are singletons. CDR3 length: 15 amino acids. The V gene's germline CDR1 is SGHDT and CDR2 YYEEEE. Trimming pared 0 bases from V and 2 bases from J, leaving 9 bases between. The sequenced sample was PBMCs, obtained before TCRalphabeta/CD19-depleted stem cell transplant. The chain is built from TRBV5-6 and TRBJ2-1; D is undetermined. The sequence was collected from a child aged 2 to 10 with inherited bone marrow failure, due to receive a stem cell transplant. The CDR3 region has the DNA TGTGCCAGCAGCTTGGCCGGGCAGGCCTACAATGAGCAGTTCTTC. It is translated as CASSLAGQAYNEQFF.